The text below deals with one T cell receptor beta chain. Profiling relied on immunoSEQ multiplex PCR, and the TCRdb table lists in-frame clones only, not all of them. In the table there are over 20,000 clones, about 84% of which are singletons. This entry belongs to a study of blood T cell repertoires in COVID-19. The trim removed 4 bases at V and 7 bases at J, leaving 6 bases unmatched. This CDR3 is built from 14 residues. CDR1 and CDR2 from the germline V gene are SEHNR and FQNEAQ (reference sequence). The specimen was peripheral blood. The clonotype was recovered from a man aged 45-65 years with active or convalescent COVID-19. The rearrangement uses TRBV7-9 and TRBJ2-1, with 8 nucleotides matching TRBD2. The CDR3 DNA is TGTGCCAGCAGCTCAGCCGGGACTAGTAATGAGCAGTTCTTC. This codes for CASSSAGTSNEQFF.